Below are 2 T cell receptor beta chains sequenced from a single sample in a study of cytomegalovirus exposure and HLA in healthy donors. The PCR was carried out with 60 Vbeta primers and 13 Jbeta primers. Profiling relied on immunoSEQ multiplex PCR, and the TCRdb table lists in-frame clones only, not all of them. Of fewer than 250,000 clones detected, around 73% appear once; the ten largest clones hold 3% to 4.5%. Sequences were obtained from PBMCs. Source of these receptors: a male donor in good health and CMV-seronegative.

This clone turned up a few times. The rearrangement uses TRBV5-4 and TRBJ1-4; TRBD1 matches at 7 bases. Per the germline V gene, CDR1 is SGHNT and CDR2 is YYREEE (reference sequence). This CDR3 spans 14 amino acids. The V segment lost 0 bases and the J segment 7 bases; nucleotides outside the gene matches: 3. CDR3 nucleotides: TGTGCCAGCAGCTTGGACAGGGGTTTTGAAAAACTGTTTTTT. Translation: CASSLDRGFEKLFF.

A word on this clone: A junction boundary mismatches the germline segment, possibly from a read error. V and J are TRBV7-9 and TRBJ2-7; 11 nucleotides line up with TRBD1. CDR1 is SEHNR and CDR2 is FQNEAQ in the germline V gene (reference sequence). The CDR3 sequence is 15 residues long. Here the CDR3 reads CSSSRRGQGAYEQYF. Here the CDR3 DNA reads TGTTCCAGCAGCCGAAGGGGACAGGGGGCCTACGAGCAGTACTTC.